A single sample is the source of the 10 T cell receptor beta chains below, sequenced in a study of beta chain features in type 1 diabetes. The whole isolated RNA underwent reverse transcription, so sequencing captured expressed TCRB transcripts. Some clones are missing from TCRdb's copy, which holds only in-frame ones; the method was immunoSEQ multiplex PCR. The top ten clones hold just over 0.015% of a sample with roughly 310,000 clones, roughly 11% of them seen once. Sequences were obtained from naive CD4+ T cells from blood. The receptors here all came from a woman aged 25 to 39 in good health.

This clone has more than one count but fewer than ten. The junction departs from the called germline gene at one end, perhaps through a read error. The J gene is TRBJ2-7, the V gene TRBV4-3; TRBD1 might be the D (6 bases). The germline V gene has CDR1 LGHNA and CDR2 YSLEER. The CDR3 spans 15 residues. CDR3 region: CASNQSRGEDYEQYF. In DNA form, the CDR3 reads TGCGCCAGCAACCAATCCAGGGGCGAGGACTACGAGCAGTACTTC.

There are a few counts of this clone. The chain couples TRBV6-5 to TRBJ2-1, with D perhaps matching TRBD2 (6 bases). This CDR3 is 15 amino acids long. Trimming pared 4 bases from V and 2 bases from J, leaving 12 bases between. Germline CDR1 reads MNHEY; CDR2 reads SVGAGI. CDR3 nucleotide sequence: TGTGCCAGCAGTTCGGGGGTCCGGCCCTACAATGAGCAGTTCTTC. Its protein is CASSSGVRPYNEQFF.

The chain combines TRBV5-6 with TRBJ2-2, with D tentatively TRBD2 (5 bases). The germline CDR1 and CDR2 sequences are SGHDT and YYEEEE. The CDR3 runs 15 residues. Trimming cost V 4 bases and J 4 bases, with 14 bases left between them. The CDR3 nucleotides read TGTGCCAGCAGCCGCCCGGGATCGGCCACCGGGGAGCTGTTTTTT. As protein: CASSRPGSATGELFF.

In this sample, this clone turned up a few times. The rearrangement joins TRBV11-1 to TRBJ2-1, with 11 positions matching TRBD2. CDR1 is SGHAT, CDR2 FQDESV, per germline (reference sequence). The CDR3 sequence is 19 residues long. V gave up 3 bases and J gave up 1 base; unmatched junction bases: 11. DNA of the CDR3: TGTGCCAGCAGCTTCCAACCTAGCGGGAGGTTAGTTTCCTACAATGAGCAGTTCTTC. This gives the protein CASSFQPSGRLVSYNEQFF.

This clone was seen more than once but under ten times. The chain uses TRBV5-1 and TRBJ1-1, with a possible D match to TRBD1 (6 bases). The CDR3 has 12 residues. Between the trimmed V and J ends, which lost 3 bases and 6 bases, there was a span of 9 bases. CDR1 and CDR2 (germline): SGHRS, YFSETQ. The CDR3 reads CASSWGTSEAFF. As DNA, the CDR3 is TGCGCCAGCAGCTGGGGGACATCTGAAGCTTTCTTT.

This clone occurred a few times. The chain recombines TRBV5-4 with TRBJ2-5, with 8 nucleotides matching TRBD2. Germline CDR1 SGHNT, CDR2 YYREEE (reference sequence). J was trimmed by 5 bases and V by 0 bases; bases with no gene match: 3. This CDR3 comprises 14 residues. CDR3 sequence (DNA): TGTGCCAGCAGCTTGGGACTAGCGTCGGAGACCCAGTACTTC. Protein sequence: CASSLGLASETQYF.

The chain combines TRBV4-3 with TRBJ1-2, with TRBD1 matching 9 bases. The ends lost 0 bases at V and 7 bases at J; junction bases unmatched: 12. Per the germline V gene, CDR1 is LGHNA and CDR2 is YSLEER. This CDR3 spans 17 amino acids. The CDR3 coding sequence is TGCGCCAGCAGCCAAGAATTGTGGGACAGGGCTTCTGGTGGCTACACCTTC. Amino acids: CASSQELWDRASGGYTF.

The gene calls are TRBV5-1 and TRBJ2-5; no reliable D call. The V gene's germline CDR1 is SGHRS and CDR2 YFSETQ. With 0 bases removed from V and 2 bases from J, the gap between germline ends came to 8 bases. The CDR3 spans 14 residues. The CDR3 region is CASSLAEIQETQYF. CDR3 nucleotide sequence: TGCGCCAGCAGCTTGGCGGAGATACAAGAGACCCAGTACTTC.

The chain carries TRBV7-3 and TRBJ2-5; TRBD1 matches at 10 bases. The CDR3 runs to 15 residues. V shed 5 bases, J shed 5 bases, and the junction held 8 bases outside the gene matches. CDR1 SGHTA and CDR2 FQGTGA come from the germline V gene. The CDR3 bases are TGTGCCAGCAGCGATCGACAGGGGGCAGGGGAGACCCAGTACTTC. Encoded protein: CASSDRQGAGETQYF.

This sequence joins TRBV10-3 and TRBJ2-7; 11 bases agree with TRBD1. Germline CDR1 reads ENHRY; CDR2 reads SYGVKD. J gave up 4 bases and V 9 bases, and 5 bases lay outside the gene matches. The CDR3 runs 13 residues. DNA of the CDR3: TGTGCCATAACCGGACAGGGGGCATACGAGCAGTACTTC. It encodes CAITGQGAYEQYF.